This T cell receptor beta chain was identified in a study of PD-1 blockade in mismatch repair-deficient tumors. The CDR3 contains 14 residues. Trimming removed 1 base from V and 3 bases from J, with 7 bases in between. Germline CDR1 and CDR2: LNHDA and SQIVND (reference sequence). The protocol was immunoSEQ multiplex PCR, while the TCRdb copy is restricted to in-frame clones and leaves out a portion. Here the sample spans more than 15,000 clones, about four fifths being singletons. The input for sequencing was PBMCs, taken 4 weeks after starting pembrolizumab. The chain has TRBV19 and TRBJ1-5; D is undetermined. The receptor was isolated from an adult with mismatch repair-deficient cancer. CDR3 residues: CASSIVADNQPQHF. As DNA, the CDR3 is TGTGCCAGTAGTATAGTTGCGGACAATCAGCCCCAGCATTTT.